This T cell receptor beta chain derives from a study of T cell clonality in common variable immunodeficiency (dated by TCRdb to 2015 to 2017). Equivalent amounts of genomic DNA from CVID and control samples were used as sequencing input. For every sample, a 60 bp segment covering the rearranged TCRbeta CDR3 region was amplified and then sequenced. The immunoSEQ assay, a bias-corrected multiplex PCR with high-throughput sequencing, was employed for TCRbeta amplification. The study's processing was this. Every unique nucleotide sequence was considered a clone and was annotated with V, D and J genes, copy number and frequency. Sequences were labeled productive if in frame, and non-productive if out of frame or containing stop codons. As previously described, clonality was computed from Shannon's entropy. The predicted amino acid sequences of productive clones were used to derive the mean CDR3 Kyte-Doolittle hydropathy. Scaled V gene usage was hierarchically clustered using Manhattan distance and complete linkage with the R hclust function. To assess clone sharing by CDR3 amino acid sequence, 12 repertoires per group were resampled over 100 rounds. The repertoires were screened for 60 to 85 published EBV-specific TCRbeta sequences and 200 to 250 published CMV-specific TCRbeta sequences. A couple of CVID samples yielding fewer than 10,000 sequences were excluded from analysis, leaving 42 CVID repertoires. The immuneACCESS repertoire file appears here via TCRdb, limited to in-frame rearrangements. These files lack a portion of the clones; in checked studies, under half of the deficit traces to unresolved V genes, and the cause of the others is not known. The V and J calls and clone size were taken over from that table, and D and trimming were inferred from the DNA. Listed for this sample are 45,000 to 65,000 clones, none observed only a single time. About 2% of the sample lies in the top ten.

From the cysteine up to the phenylalanine, the CDR3 has a length of 15 residues. The DNA has 36 bases, all within the CDR3, and is read from base 1. Trimming takes 0 bases from V and 5 bases from J, and the germline ends sit 10 bases apart. For CDR1 and CDR2, the germline V gene lists MNHNS and SASEGT. Study-wide conclusions, independent of this receptor: According to the authors, figuring out what caused the increased clonality in CVID would require sequencing the repertoires of T cell subpopulations. Fewer deletions and N-nucleotide insertions were reportedly observed in CVID TCRbeta sequences, and highly modified clones with 13 or more V deletions were reportedly absent from CVID TCRbeta sequences. Even though DNA input was the same, control samples had an average of around 82,000 unique sequences each, compared with some 32,000 in CVID samples. Differences among patients in the CVID cohort limited the correlations between repertoire features and clinical complications. TCRbeta clonality was higher in CVID subjects than in healthy controls (t-test p = 0.018), and the increase was most characteristic of about a third of subjects. CVID subjects shared fewer TCRbeta clones with each other than healthy controls did (p < 0.0001).

Most of the CVID patients and most of the healthy controls were of Caucasian heritage. Heparinized peripheral whole blood samples of roughly 5 to 8.5 ml were obtained from each donor. Genomic DNA from adults with common variable immune deficiency (CVID) and from healthy adult controls was used to sequence TCRbeta CDR3 repertoires. The control group was made up of some 22 healthy adult volunteers (around 10 male and roughly twelve female) whose ages ranged from about 20 to 66 years, with a mean age of roughly 33. Diluted blood was density-centrifuged over Hypaque 1077 or Ficoll-Paque to isolate peripheral blood mononuclear cells. Unsorted mononuclear cells served as the source of genomic DNA, which was extracted either by Qiagen column purification or by a centrifugation-based method. This clone was observed at least ten times. It has no known antigen specificity. The CDR3 extends 3 residues past the end of the read, so its final part is completed from the germline J gene.

Sample: peripheral blood mononuclear cells. The receptor was isolated from a person aged 18 to 70 in good health. The V and J segments used are TRBV6-1 and TRBJ2-2; the D gene is perhaps TRBD2, on 7 matching bases. The sequenced part of the CDR3 DNA is TGTGCCAGCAGTGAAGCGGGGGGGCCTACCGGGGAG. It translates to CASSEAGGPTGE. The CDR3 in its entirety is CASSEAGGPTGELFF.